One sample yielded the 32 T cell receptor beta chains listed below, sequenced in a study of blood T cell repertoires in COVID-19. Using immunoSEQ multiplex PCR, the repertoire was profiled, and TCRdb retains in-frame clones only, with some absent. The data contain 270,000 or so clones, more than 75% of them singletons. The sample was PBMCs or T cells enriched from blood (not recorded which). The origin of the receptors is a woman aged 45-59 years who had been exposed to COVID-19.

The gene calls are TRBV12-3 or TRBV12-4 and TRBJ2-7, with D possibly TRBD2 on 6 matching bases. The CDR3 totals 12 residues. V gave up 6 bases and J gave up 4 bases, with 10 bases separating them. CDR3 protein: CASSRSGYEQYF. Written as DNA, the CDR3 is TGTGCCAGCAGCCGAAGCGGGTACGAGCAGTACTTC.

The chain uses TRBV27 and TRBJ1-1; D not resolved. From germline, CDR1 is MNHEY and CDR2 SMNVEV (reference sequence). V lost 3 bases and J 4 bases, leaving 9 bases between the germline ends. The CDR3 runs 13 residues. The CDR3 nucleotides are TGTGCCAGCAGTTTGGGAGGGAGCACTGAAGCTTTCTTT. Its translation: CASSLGGSTEAFF.

CDR3 bases: TGTGCCAGCTCACCTTGGCCTGGGGCTTACGAGCAGTACTTC. It yields the protein CASSPWPGAYEQYF. The chain is built from TRBV18 and TRBJ2-7; a possible D gene is TRBD1 (5 bases). V gave up 3 bases and J gave up 4 bases, with 13 bases separating them. This CDR3 spans 14 amino acids. The germline CDR1 and CDR2 sequences are KGHSH and LQKENI.

V usage is TRBV19 and J usage is TRBJ1-5, with 9 nucleotides matching TRBD1. The CDR3 extends over 17 amino acids. V shed 3 bases and J 6 bases; nucleotides not matched to a gene: 12. CDR1 LNHDA and CDR2 SQIVND come from the germline V gene (reference sequence). DNA for the CDR3: TGTGCCAGTAGTATGGGGAGGGGACAGGGCAGAAGTCAGCCCCAGCATTTT. Translating gives CASSMGRGQGRSQPQHF.

The chain recombines TRBV7-2 with TRBJ1-5, with 7 bases that match TRBD1. The germline V gene has CDR1 SGHTA and CDR2 FQGNSA. This CDR3 has 17 residues. V gave up 1 base and J gave up 3 bases; unmatched junction bases: 9. The CDR3 loop reads CASSLGLGGGNNQPQHF. The CDR3 coding sequence is TGTGCCAGCAGCTTAGGATTAGGGGGCGGGAACAATCAGCCCCAGCATTTT.

The gene calls are TRBV11-2 and TRBJ1-2, with 7 nucleotides matching TRBD1. The junction had 8 bases not matched to a gene; V was cut back by 3 bases and J by 4 bases. The CDR3 is made up of 15 amino acids. Germline V gene sequence: CDR1 SGHAT, CDR2 FQNNGV. DNA of the CDR3: TGTGCCAGCAGCTTCTTAGGGGGCATGGGCTATGGCTACACCTTC. Translation: CASSFLGGMGYGYTF.

As concerns this clone: Possible read error: a much larger clone is one base away. The chain employs TRBV5-1 and TRBJ2-2, with a weak D call TRBD2 (5 bases). Looked up from germline, CDR1 is SGHRS and CDR2 is YFSETQ. V was clipped by 2 bases and J by 6 bases, with 11 bases between them. This CDR3 is 14 amino acids long. The CDR3 spells CASSLIEGAGELFF. The CDR3 nucleotides read TGCGCCAGCAGCTTAATTGAGGGCGCCGGGGAGCTGTTTTTT.

The chain is built from TRBV10-3 and TRBJ1-2; 7 bases are shared with TRBD1. V lost 6 bases, J lost 4 bases, and 14 bases stayed unmatched. The CDR3 totals 16 residues. Germline V gene lookup returns CDR1 ENHRY and CDR2 SYGVKD. CDR3 amino acids: CAISPTGVRRPYGYTF. The CDR3 DNA sequence: TGTGCCATCAGCCCTACAGGGGTGAGGAGACCCTATGGCTACACCTTC.

The chain couples TRBV18 to TRBJ2-2; 8 bases fit TRBD1. The J segment lost 6 bases and the V segment lost 1 base, leaving 1 base of the junction unmatched. The CDR3 is made up of 14 amino acids. Germline-derived CDR1 and CDR2 are KGHSH and LQKENI. DNA for the CDR3: TGTGCCAGCTCACCACAGGACAGGGCCGGGGAGCTGTTTTTT. It specifies CASSPQDRAGELFF.

The chain uses TRBV15 and TRBJ1-1; TRBD1 might be the D (5 bases). V was clipped by 3 bases and J by 1 base, with 18 bases between them. The CDR3 has 17 residues. Germline V CDR1 and CDR2: LNHNV, YYDKDF (reference sequence). The DNA for the CDR3 is TGTGCCACCAGCAGTCCCACGGGGGGGGTGTCGAACACTGAAGCTTTCTTT. This encodes CATSSPTGGVSNTEAFF.

This rearrangement joins TRBV6-2 or TRBV6-3 to TRBJ2-7; D may be TRBD2 (6 bases). The CDR3 has 15 residues. With 5 bases removed from V and 0 bases from J, the gap between germline ends came to 14 bases. The germline CDR1 and CDR2 sequences are MNHEY and SVGEGT. The CDR3 is CASSISDGSSYEQYF. The CDR3 DNA follows: TGTGCCAGCAGTATCTCGGACGGGAGCTCCTACGAGCAGTACTTC.

The chain joins TRBV7-9 to TRBJ1-2; 8 positions agree with TRBD1. V was pared by 5 bases and J by 8 bases, with 7 bases of the junction left unmatched. This CDR3 has 13 amino acids. Per germline, CDR1 SEHNR and CDR2 FQNEAQ (reference sequence). CDR3 bases: TGTGCCAGCAGCCAGGACAGGGAAAGAGGCTACACCTTC. Its protein product is CASSQDRERGYTF.

This chain connects TRBV19 to TRBJ1-5; maybe TRBD1 (5 bases). Germline CDR1 reads LNHDA; CDR2 reads SQIVND (reference sequence). V lost 3 bases, J lost 2 bases, and 11 bases lay in between. The CDR3 sequence is 15 residues long. CDR3 in DNA: TGTGCCAGTAGTATTCGGGGGGTAGGCAATCAGCCCCAGCATTTT. As protein: CASSIRGVGNQPQHF.

The J gene is TRBJ1-1, the V gene TRBV5-5; no reliable D call. The V end was cut by 4 bases, the J end by 0 bases, with 22 bases between. The germline V gene has CDR1 SGHKS and CDR2 YYEKEE (reference sequence). The CDR3 runs 18 residues. Here the CDR3 DNA reads TGTGCCAGCAGCGGGGATGAGGGTTGGACTACGATGAACACTGAAGCTTTCTTT. Translated, it gives CASSGDEGWTTMNTEAFF.

In its sample, this clone was seen once. The rearrangement joins TRBV2 to TRBJ1-5; perhaps TRBD1 as D (6 bases). V lost 7 bases and J lost 4, with 11 bases in between. CDR1 SNHLY and CDR2 FYNNEI come from the germline V gene. This CDR3 region has 13 residues. For the CDR3, the DNA is TGTGCCAGCAATTACAGGGTGAATCAGCCCCAGCATTTT. Translation gives CASNYRVNQPQHF.

This chain uses TRBV4-3 with TRBJ2-3, with TRBD2 matching over 8 bases. The CDR3 runs to 16 residues. The J segment lost 3 bases and the V segment lost 2 bases, leaving 7 bases of the junction unmatched. Germline CDR1 and CDR2: LGHNA and YSLEER. The CDR3 loop is CASSQSGGARTDTQYF. DNA for the CDR3: TGCGCCAGCAGCCAATCCGGGGGGGCGAGGACAGATACGCAGTATTTT.

The chain has TRBV18 and TRBJ1-2; TRBD1 agrees at 7 bases. The trim removed 2 bases at V and 2 bases at J, leaving 5 bases unmatched. Germline values: CDR1 KGHSH, CDR2 LQKENI. This CDR3 contains 15 residues. CDR3 bases: TGTGCCAGCTCACCAAATCAACAGGGGAACTATGGCTACACCTTC. Amino acid sequence: CASSPNQQGNYGYTF.

The chain links TRBV5-1 to TRBJ2-1, with 10 bases that match TRBD2. In germline, CDR1 is SGHRS, CDR2 YFSETQ. Trimming took 2 bases from V and 8 from J; bases not matched to a gene: 7. CDR3 size: 15 residues. CDR3 nucleotides: TGCGCCAGCAGCTTAGCGGGGGGGGCTCTCGATGAGCAGTTCTTC. It codes for CASSLAGGALDEQFF.

This clone occurred a few times. The rearrangement joins TRBV6-5 to TRBJ2-7; TRBD1 is a possible D gene (5 bases). Trimming left V 8 bases short and J 0 bases short, with 11 bases between. This CDR3 comprises 13 residues. Germline V gene lookup returns CDR1 MNHEY and CDR2 SVGAGI. This CDR3 is CASGAASSYEQYF. The CDR3 nucleotides read TGTGCCAGCGGGGCAGCCAGCTCCTACGAGCAGTACTTC.

Notes on this clone: The junction and the germline gene differ at one end; a read error may be behind it. The chain couples TRBV9 to TRBJ1-4; 7 bases fit TRBD1. Germline loops: CDR1 SGDLS, CDR2 YYNGEE. The CDR3 contains 13 residues. The CDR3 here is CASSGDSRETLFF. The CDR3 nucleotides are TGTGCCAGCAGCGGGGACAGTCGAGAAACACTGTTTTTT.

The CDR3 is CASSGQGFSNQPQHF. DNA for the CDR3: TGTGCCAGCAGTGGACAGGGGTTTAGCAATCAGCCCCAGCATTTT. The rearrangement joins TRBV27 to TRBJ1-5; 9 bases agree with TRBD1. Unmatched junction bases numbered 2, after V lost 5 bases and J lost 0 bases. CDR3 size: 15 residues. Germline loops: CDR1 MNHEY, CDR2 SMNVEV (reference sequence).

This chain links TRBV2 with TRBJ2-1, with 8 bases identical to TRBD1. Germline values: CDR1 SNHLY, CDR2 FYNNEI. Losses at the gene ends were 4 bases for V and 7 bases for J; bases not matched to a gene: 6. This CDR3 has 14 amino acids. The CDR3 DNA is TGTGCCAGCAGTGTCGGACAGGGTTTGAATGAGCAGTTCTTC. Translating gives CASSVGQGLNEQFF.

The V call is TRBV19, the J call TRBJ1-1, with unresolved D. Trimming took 3 bases from V and 2 from J, leaving 19 bases between them. This CDR3 comprises 17 residues. From germline, CDR1 is LNHDA and CDR2 SQIVND (reference sequence). This CDR3 is CASSILLASGRNTEAFF. The CDR3 region has the DNA TGTGCCAGTAGTATCCTATTAGCAAGTGGCCGAAACACTGAAGCTTTCTTT.

This chain uses TRBV5-1 with TRBJ1-2, with D tentatively TRBD1 (5 bases). The CDR3 loop spans 16 amino acids. The V end lost 4 bases, the J end lost 2 bases, and 18 bases lay between the germline ends. In germline, CDR1 is SGHRS, CDR2 YFSETQ. The CDR3 DNA reads TGCGCCAGCAGCCCGGCGGGGGACTCAAGGAACTATGGCTACACCTTC. This gives the protein CASSPAGDSRNYGYTF. Filled out from reference TRBV5-1 and TRBJ1-2, the complete variable domain reads KAGVTQTPRYLIKTRGQQVTLSCSPISGHRSVSWYQQTPGQGLQFLFEYFSETQRNKGNFPGRFSGRQFSNSRSEMNVSTLELGDSALYLCASSPAGDSRNYGYTFGSGTRLTVV.

In this sample, this clone turned up a few times. The rearrangement uses TRBV4-1 and TRBJ2-7; TRBD2 is a possible D gene (5 bases). The CDR3 is 19 amino acids. Trimming pared 0 bases from V and 2 bases from J, leaving 23 bases between. Germline assignment: CDR1 MGHRA and CDR2 YSYEKL. The DNA of the CDR3 is TGCGCCAGCAGCCAAGAGAGCCAACTCAGCGGACTGCAACCCTACGAGCAGTACTTC. The encoded protein is CASSQESQLSGLQPYEQYF.

This clone was detected once. CDR3 loop: CAWSVSRSSGNTIYF. The CDR3 DNA sequence: TGTGCCTGGAGTGTATCCCGGTCCTCTGGAAACACCATATATTTT. The chain joins TRBV30 to TRBJ1-3, with D hard to call. The length of the CDR3 is 15 residues. Between the trimmed V and J ends, which lost 0 bases and 0 bases, there was a span of 9 bases. CDR1 and CDR2 (germline): GTSNPN, SVGIG (reference sequence).

This chain joins TRBV27 and TRBJ2-7; 9 nucleotides agree with TRBD1. The J segment lost 6 bases and the V segment lost 5 bases, leaving 14 bases of the junction unmatched. Germline-derived CDR1 and CDR2 are MNHEY and SMNVEV (reference sequence). This CDR3 is 16 amino acids long. The CDR3 reads CASSPADRGNFCEQYF. The CDR3 bases are TGTGCCAGCAGTCCAGCGGACAGGGGTAATTTCTGCGAGCAGTACTTC.

V gene TRBV5-8 combines with J gene TRBJ1-6; no clear D. V gave up 4 bases and J gave up 4 bases, with 12 bases separating them. Germline loops: CDR1 SGHTS, CDR2 YDEGEE. The CDR3 is 15 amino acids. CDR3 sequence reads: CASSPREHYNSPLHF. The DNA for the CDR3 is TGTGCCAGCAGCCCCCGGGAACATTATAATTCACCCCTCCACTTT. Full variable domain (rest looked up from reference TRBV5-8 and TRBJ1-6): EAGVTQSPTHLIKTRGQQATLRCSPISGHTSVYWYQQALGLGLQFLLWYDEGEERNRGNFPPRFSGRQFPNYSSELNVNALELEDSALYLCASSPREHYNSPLHFGNGTRLTVT.

The chain links TRBV7-2 to TRBJ2-5; TRBD2 agrees at 7 bases. Trimming cost V 0 bases and J 7 bases; bases outside gene matches: 2. CDR1 and CDR2 from the germline V gene are SGHTA and FQGNSA. The CDR3 covers 13 residues. As DNA, the CDR3 is TGTGCCAGCAGCTTAGCTAGCGGGCGGACCCAGTACTTC. Protein: CASSLASGRTQYF.

CDR3 sequence: CAISLTDNEKLFF. The CDR3 coding sequence is TGTGCCATCAGCCTGACAGATAATGAAAAACTGTTTTTT. This sequence joins TRBV10-3 and TRBJ1-4, with a tentative D call TRBD1 (5 bases). The CDR3 consists of 13 residues. Trimming stripped 6 bases from V and 4 bases from J, with 9 bases between. Germline-derived CDR1 and CDR2 are ENHRY and SYGVKD.

The chain couples TRBV7-8 to TRBJ1-5, with D perhaps matching TRBD1 (6 bases). CDR3 length equals 12 residues. The germline V and J ends were trimmed by 1 base and 10 bases, with 8 bases remaining between them. Per the germline V gene, CDR1 is SGHVS and CDR2 is FQNEAQ. In nucleotides, the CDR3 is TGTGCCAGCAGCTTAGAGGGGGTCCCCCAGCATTTT. This gives the protein CASSLEGVPQHF.

The count of this clone is one. The rearrangement uses TRBV29-1 and TRBJ1-1, with 8 bases matching TRBD1. The CDR3 length is 12 residues. Losses at the gene ends were 7 bases for V and 6 bases for J; bases not matched to a gene: 7. Germline V CDR1 and CDR2: SQVTM, ANQGSEA. In DNA form, the CDR3 reads TGCAGCGCTAGGACAGGGAAGTCTGAAGCTTTCTTT. This encodes CSARTGKSEAFF.